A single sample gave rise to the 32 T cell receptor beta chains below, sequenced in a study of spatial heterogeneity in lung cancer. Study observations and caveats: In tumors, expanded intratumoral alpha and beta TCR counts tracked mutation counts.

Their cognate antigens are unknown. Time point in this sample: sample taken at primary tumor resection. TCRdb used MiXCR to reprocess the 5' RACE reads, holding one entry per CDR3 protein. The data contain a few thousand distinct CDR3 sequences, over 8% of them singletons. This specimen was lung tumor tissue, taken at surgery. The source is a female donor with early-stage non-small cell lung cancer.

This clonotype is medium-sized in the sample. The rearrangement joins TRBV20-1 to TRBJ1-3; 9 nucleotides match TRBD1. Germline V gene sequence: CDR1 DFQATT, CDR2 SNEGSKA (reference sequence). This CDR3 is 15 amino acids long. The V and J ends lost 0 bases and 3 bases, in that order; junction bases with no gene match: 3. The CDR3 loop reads CSARDTGGFGNTIYF. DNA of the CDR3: TGCAGTGCTAGAGACACAGGGGGCTTTGGAAACACCATATATTTT.

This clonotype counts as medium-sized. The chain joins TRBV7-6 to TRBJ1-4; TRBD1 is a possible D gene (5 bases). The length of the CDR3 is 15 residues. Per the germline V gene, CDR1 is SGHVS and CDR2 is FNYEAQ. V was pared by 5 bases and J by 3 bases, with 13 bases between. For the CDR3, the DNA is TGTGCCAGCAGCGCTGGGGGTTTGGCTAATGAAAAACTGTTTTTT. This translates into CASSAGGLANEKLFF.

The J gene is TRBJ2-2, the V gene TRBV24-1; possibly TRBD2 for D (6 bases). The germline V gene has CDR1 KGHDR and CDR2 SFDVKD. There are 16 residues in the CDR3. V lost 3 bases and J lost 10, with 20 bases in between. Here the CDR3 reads CATSDGGLPWAEELFF. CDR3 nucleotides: TGTGCCACCAGTGATGGGGGACTCCCTTGGGCGGAGGAGCTGTTTTTT.

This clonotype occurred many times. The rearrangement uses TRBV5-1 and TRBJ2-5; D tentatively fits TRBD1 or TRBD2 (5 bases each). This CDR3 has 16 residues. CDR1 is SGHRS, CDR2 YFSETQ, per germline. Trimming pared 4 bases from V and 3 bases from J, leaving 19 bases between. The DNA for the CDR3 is TGCGCCAGCAGCGCACTTCCGGGGCCGAAAAAAGAGACCCAGTACTTC. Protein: CASSALPGPKKETQYF.

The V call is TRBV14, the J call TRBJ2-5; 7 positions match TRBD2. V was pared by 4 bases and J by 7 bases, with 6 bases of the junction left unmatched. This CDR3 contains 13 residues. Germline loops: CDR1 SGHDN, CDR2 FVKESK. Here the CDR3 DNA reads TGTGCCAGCAGCCGAACGCCGGGAGGGACCCAGTACTTC. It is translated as CASSRTPGGTQYF.

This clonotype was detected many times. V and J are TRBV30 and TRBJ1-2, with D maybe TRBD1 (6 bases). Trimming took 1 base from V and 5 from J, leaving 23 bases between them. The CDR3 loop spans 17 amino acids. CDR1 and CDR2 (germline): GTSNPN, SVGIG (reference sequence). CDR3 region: CAWSAGLQGRLTYGYTF. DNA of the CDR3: TGTGCCTGGAGTGCAGGTTTACAGGGCCGACTTACATATGGCTACACCTTC.

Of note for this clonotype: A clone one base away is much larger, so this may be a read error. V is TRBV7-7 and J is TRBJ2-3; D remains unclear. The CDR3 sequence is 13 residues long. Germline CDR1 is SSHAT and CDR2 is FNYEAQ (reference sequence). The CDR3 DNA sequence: TGTGCTAGCAGCTTCCAAGCAGCAGATGCGCAGTATTTT. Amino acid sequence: CASSFQAADAQYF. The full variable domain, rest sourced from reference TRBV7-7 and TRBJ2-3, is GAGVSQSPRYKVTKRGQDVTLRCDPISSHATLYWYQQALGQGPEFLTYFNYEAQPDKSGLPSDRFSAERPEGSISTLTIQRTEQRDSAMYRCASSFQAADAQYFGPGTRLTVL.

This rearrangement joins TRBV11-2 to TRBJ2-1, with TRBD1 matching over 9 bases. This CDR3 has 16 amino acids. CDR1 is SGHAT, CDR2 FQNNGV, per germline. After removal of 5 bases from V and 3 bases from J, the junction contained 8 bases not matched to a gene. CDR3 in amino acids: CASSLPGTGIYNEQFF. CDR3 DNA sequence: TGTGCCAGCAGCCTACCCGGGACAGGGATCTACAATGAGCAGTTCTTC.

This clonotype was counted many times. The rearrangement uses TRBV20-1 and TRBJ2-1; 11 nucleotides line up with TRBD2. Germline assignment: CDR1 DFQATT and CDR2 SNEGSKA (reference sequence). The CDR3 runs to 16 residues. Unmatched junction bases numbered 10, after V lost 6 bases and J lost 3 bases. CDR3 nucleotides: TGCAGTGCCAAGGATAGCGGGAGGGGGATCTACAATGAGCAGTTCTTC. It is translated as CSAKDSGRGIYNEQFF.

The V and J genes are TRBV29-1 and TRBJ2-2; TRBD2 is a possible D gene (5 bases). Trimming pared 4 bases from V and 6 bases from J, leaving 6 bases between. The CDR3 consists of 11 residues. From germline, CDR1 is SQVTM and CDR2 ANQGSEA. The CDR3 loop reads CSVAGAGELFF. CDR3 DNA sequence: TGCAGCGTTGCCGGGGCCGGGGAGCTGTTTTTT.

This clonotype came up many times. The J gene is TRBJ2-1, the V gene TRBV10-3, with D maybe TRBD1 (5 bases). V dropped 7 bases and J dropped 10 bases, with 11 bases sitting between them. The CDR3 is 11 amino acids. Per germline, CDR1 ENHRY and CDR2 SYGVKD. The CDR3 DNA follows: TGTGCCATCACCCAGGGATCCGAGCAGTTCTTC. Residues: CAITQGSEQFF.

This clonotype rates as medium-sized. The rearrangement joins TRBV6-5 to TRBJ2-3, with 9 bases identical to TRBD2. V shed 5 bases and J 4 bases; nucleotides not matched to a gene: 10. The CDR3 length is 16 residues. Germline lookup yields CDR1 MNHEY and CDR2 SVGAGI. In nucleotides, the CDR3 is TGTGCCAGCAGTGCCCCCCGAGCGGGGGGCGCAGATACGCAGTATTTT. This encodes CASSAPRAGGADTQYF.

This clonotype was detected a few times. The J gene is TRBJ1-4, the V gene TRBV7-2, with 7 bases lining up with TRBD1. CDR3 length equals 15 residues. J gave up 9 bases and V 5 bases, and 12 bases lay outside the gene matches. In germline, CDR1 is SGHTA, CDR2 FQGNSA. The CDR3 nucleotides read TGTGCCAGCAGCCACCCGACAGGGCCGGTAAAAAAACTGTTTTTT. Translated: CASSHPTGPVKKLFF.

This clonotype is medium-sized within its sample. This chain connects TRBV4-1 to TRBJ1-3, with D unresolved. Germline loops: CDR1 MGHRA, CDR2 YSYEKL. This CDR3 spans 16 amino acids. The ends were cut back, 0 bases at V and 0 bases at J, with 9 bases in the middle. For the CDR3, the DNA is TGCGCCAGCAGCCAAGATAGCGGATTCTCTGGAAACACCATATATTTT. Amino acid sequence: CASSQDSGFSGNTIYF.

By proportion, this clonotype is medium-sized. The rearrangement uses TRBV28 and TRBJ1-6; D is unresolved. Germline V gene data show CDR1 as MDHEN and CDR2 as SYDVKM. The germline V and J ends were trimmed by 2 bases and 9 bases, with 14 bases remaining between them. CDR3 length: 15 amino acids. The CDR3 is CASSLRPLPSSPLHF. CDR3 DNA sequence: TGTGCCAGCAGTTTACGGCCCCTCCCGAGTTCACCCCTCCACTTT.

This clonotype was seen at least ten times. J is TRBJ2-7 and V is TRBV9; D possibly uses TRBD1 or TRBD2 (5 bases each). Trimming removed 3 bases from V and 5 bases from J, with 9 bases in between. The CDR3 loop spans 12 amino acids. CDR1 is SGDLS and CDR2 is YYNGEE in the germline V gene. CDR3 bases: TGTGCCAGCAGCGCCCGGGACGACGAGCAGTACTTC. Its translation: CASSARDDEQYF.

This CDR3 reads CASSTPPGLAGGPGTDTQYF. In DNA form, the CDR3 reads TGTGCCAGCAGTACGCCCCCCGGGCTAGCGGGAGGGCCGGGCACAGATACGCAGTATTTT. V gene TRBV6-2 or TRBV6-3 combines with J gene TRBJ2-3; 12 bases fit TRBD2. The V segment lost 5 bases and the J segment 1 base; nucleotides outside the gene matches: 16. Per germline, CDR1 MNHEY and CDR2 SVGEGT. The CDR3 extends over 20 amino acids.

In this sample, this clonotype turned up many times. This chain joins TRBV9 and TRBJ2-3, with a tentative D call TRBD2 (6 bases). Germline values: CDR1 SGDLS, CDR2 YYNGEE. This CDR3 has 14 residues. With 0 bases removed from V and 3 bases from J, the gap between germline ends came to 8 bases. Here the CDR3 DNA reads TGTGCCAGCAGCGTAGGGCTAGCGACAGATACGCAGTATTTT. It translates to CASSVGLATDTQYF.

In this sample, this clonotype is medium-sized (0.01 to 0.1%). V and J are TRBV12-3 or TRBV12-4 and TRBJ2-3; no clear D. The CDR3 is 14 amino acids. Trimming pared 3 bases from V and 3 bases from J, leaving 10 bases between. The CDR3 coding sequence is TGTGCCAGCAGTTTGAGCGTCGGGACAGATACGCAGTATTTT. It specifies CASSLSVGTDTQYF.

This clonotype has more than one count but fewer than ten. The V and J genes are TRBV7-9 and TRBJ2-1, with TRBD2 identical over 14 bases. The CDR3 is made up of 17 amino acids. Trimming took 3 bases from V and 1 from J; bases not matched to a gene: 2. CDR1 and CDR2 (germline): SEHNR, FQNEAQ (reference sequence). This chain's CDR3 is CASSLGLAGASYNEQFF. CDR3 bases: TGTGCCAGCAGCTTGGGACTAGCGGGAGCATCCTACAATGAGCAGTTCTTC.

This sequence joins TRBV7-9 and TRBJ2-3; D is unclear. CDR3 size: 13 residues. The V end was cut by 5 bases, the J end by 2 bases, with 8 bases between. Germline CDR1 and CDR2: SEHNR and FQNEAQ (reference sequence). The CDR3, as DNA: TGTGCCAGCAGCCCCGCCAACACAGATACGCAGTATTTT. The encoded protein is CASSPANTDTQYF. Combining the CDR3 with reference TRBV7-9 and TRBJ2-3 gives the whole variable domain DTGVSQNPRHKITKRGQNVTFRCDPISEHNRLYWYRQTLGQGPEFLTYFQNEAQLEKSRLLSDRFSAERPKGSFSTLEIQRTEQGDSAMYLCASSPANTDTQYFGPGTRLTVL.

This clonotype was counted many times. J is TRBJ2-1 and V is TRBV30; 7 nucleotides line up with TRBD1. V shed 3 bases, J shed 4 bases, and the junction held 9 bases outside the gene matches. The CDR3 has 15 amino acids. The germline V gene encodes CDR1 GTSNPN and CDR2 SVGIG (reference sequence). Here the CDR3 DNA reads TGTGCCTGGAGCCCGAAGGGGGCCCCATACAATGAGCAGTTCTTC. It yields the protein CAWSPKGAPYNEQFF.

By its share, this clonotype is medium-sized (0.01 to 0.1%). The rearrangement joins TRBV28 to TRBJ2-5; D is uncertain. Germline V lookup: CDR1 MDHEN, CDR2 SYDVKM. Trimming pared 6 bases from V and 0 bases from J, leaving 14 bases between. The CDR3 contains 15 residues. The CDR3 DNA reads TGTGCCAGCAGCACCCCGACGGCGTACCAAGAGACCCAGTACTTC. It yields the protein CASSTPTAYQETQYF.

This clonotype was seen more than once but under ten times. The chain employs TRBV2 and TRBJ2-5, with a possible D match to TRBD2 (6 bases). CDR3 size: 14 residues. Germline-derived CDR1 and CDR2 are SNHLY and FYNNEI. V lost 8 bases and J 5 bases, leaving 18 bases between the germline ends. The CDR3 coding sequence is TGTGCCAGCTGGGAGACGGGCGCGGGGGAGACCCAGTACTTC. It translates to CASWETGAGETQYF.

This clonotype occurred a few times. CDR3 DNA: TGTGCCAGCAGACCCGGGGGTTCCTACACAGATACGCAGTATTTT. Encoded protein: CASRPGGSYTDTQYF. The V call is TRBV6-1, the J call TRBJ2-3; perhaps TRBD2 as D (6 bases). The CDR3 runs to 15 residues. Germline V CDR1 and CDR2: MNHNS, SASEGT. V gave up 6 bases and J gave up 2 bases, with 15 bases separating them.

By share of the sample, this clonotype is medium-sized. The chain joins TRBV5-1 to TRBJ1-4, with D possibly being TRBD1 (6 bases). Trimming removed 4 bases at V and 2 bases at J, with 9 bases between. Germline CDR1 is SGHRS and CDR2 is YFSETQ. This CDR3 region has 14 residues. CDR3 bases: TGCGCCAGCAGCAGAGGGGGTACTAATGAAAAACTGTTTTTT. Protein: CASSRGGTNEKLFF. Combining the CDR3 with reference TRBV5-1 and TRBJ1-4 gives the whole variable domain KAGVTQTPRYLIKTRGQQVTLSCSPISGHRSVSWYQQTPGQGLQFLFEYFSETQRNKGNFPGRFSGRQFSNSRSEMNVSTLELGDSALYLCASSRGGTNEKLFFGSGTQLSVL.

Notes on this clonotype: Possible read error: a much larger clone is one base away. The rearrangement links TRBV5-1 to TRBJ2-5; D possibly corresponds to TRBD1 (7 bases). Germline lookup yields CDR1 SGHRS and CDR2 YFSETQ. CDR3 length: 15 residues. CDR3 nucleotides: TGCGCCAGCAGCTTGACGCAGGGGGGCTGGAAGACCCTGTACTTC. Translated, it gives CASSLTQGGWKTLYF.

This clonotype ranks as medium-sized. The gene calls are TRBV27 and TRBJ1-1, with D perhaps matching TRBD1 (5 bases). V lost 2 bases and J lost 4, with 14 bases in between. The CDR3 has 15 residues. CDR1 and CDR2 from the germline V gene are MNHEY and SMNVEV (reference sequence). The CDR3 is CASSLGAAASTEAFF. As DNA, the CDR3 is TGTGCCAGCAGTTTAGGGGCGGCCGCAAGCACTGAAGCTTTCTTT.

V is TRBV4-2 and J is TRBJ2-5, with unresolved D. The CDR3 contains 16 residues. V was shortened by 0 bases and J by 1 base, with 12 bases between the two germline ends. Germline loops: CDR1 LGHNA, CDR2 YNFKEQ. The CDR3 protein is CASSQEGGLSQETQYF. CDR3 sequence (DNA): TGTGCCAGCAGCCAAGAAGGCGGCTTATCCCAAGAGACCCAGTACTTC.

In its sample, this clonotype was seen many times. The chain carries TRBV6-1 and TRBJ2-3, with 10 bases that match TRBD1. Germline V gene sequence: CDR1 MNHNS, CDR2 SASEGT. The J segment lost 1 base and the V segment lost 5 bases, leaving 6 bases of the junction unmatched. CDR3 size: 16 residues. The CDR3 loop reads CASSLDRGRGTDTQYF. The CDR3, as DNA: TGTGCCAGCAGTCTAGACAGGGGGCGCGGCACAGATACGCAGTATTTT.

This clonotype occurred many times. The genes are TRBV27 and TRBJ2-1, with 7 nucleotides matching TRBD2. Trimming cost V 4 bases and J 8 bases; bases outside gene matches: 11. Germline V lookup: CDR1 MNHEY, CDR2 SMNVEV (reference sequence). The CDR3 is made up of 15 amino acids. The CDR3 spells CASSSLGRAGYEQFF. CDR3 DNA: TGTGCCAGCAGTTCCCTTGGGAGGGCGGGGTATGAGCAGTTCTTC.

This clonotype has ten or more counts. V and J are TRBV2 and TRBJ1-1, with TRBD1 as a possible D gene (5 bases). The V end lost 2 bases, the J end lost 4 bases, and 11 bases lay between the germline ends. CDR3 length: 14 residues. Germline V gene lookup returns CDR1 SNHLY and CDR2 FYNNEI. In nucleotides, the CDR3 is TGTGCCAGCAGTGAAACTGGGACTAGCACTGAAGCTTTCTTT. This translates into CASSETGTSTEAFF.